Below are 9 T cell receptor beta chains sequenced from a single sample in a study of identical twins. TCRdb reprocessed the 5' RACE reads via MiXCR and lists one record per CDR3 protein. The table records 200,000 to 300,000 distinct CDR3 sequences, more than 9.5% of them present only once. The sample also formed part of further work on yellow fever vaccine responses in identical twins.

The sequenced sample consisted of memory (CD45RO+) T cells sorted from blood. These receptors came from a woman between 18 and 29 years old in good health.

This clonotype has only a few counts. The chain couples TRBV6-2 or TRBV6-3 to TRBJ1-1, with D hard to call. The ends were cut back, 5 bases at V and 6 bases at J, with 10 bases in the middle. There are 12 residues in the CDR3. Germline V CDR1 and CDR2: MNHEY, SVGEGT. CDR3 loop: CASSKNTAEAFF. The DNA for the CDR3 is TGTGCCAGCAGTAAGAACACGGCTGAAGCTTTCTTT.

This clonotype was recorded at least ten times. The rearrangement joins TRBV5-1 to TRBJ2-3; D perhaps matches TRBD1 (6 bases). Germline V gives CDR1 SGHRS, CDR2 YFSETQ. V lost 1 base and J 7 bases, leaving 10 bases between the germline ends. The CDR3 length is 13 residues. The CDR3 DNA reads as TGCGCCAGCAGCTTGTCAGGGGCAAATACGCAGTATTTT. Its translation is CASSLSGANTQYF.

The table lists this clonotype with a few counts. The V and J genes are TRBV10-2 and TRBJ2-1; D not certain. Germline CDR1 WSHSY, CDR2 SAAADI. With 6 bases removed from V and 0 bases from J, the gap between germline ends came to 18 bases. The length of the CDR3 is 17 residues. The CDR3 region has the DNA TGCGCCAGCAGACTAACCCGTAGCTTGGCCTCCTACAATGAGCAGTTCTTC. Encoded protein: CASRLTRSLASYNEQFF.

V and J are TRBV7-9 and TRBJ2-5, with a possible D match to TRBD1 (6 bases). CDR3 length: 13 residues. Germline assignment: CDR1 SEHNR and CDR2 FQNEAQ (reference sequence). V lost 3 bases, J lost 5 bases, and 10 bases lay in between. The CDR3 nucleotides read TGTGCCAGCAGCTTCAGGGGCTGGGAGACCCAGTACTTC. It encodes CASSFRGWETQYF.

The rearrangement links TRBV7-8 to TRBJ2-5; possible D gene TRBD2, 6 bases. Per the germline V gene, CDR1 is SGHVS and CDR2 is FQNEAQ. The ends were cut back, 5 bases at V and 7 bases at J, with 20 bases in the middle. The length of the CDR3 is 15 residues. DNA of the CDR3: TGTGCCAGCAGCCAGATAGCGGCTGGGGGAGTGACCCAGTACTTC. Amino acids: CASSQIAAGGVTQYF.

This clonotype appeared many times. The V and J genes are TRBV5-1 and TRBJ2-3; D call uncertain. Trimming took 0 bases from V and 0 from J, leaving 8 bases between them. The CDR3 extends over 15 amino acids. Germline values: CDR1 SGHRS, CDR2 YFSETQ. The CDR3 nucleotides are TGCGCCAGCAGCTTGGAGGCAGCTAGCACAGATACGCAGTATTTT. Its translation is CASSLEAASTDTQYF.

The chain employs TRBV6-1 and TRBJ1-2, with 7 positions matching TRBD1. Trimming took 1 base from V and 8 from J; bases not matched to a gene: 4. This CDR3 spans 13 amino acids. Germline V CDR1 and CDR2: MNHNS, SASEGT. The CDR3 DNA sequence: TGTGCCAGCAGTGAAGTTAAGGGGGCCGGCTACACCTTC. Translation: CASSEVKGAGYTF.

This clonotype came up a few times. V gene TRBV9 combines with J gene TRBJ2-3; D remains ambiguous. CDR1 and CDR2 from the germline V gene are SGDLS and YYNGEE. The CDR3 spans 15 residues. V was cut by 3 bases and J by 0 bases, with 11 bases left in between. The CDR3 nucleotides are TGTGCCAGCAGCGAAGGACCGACCAGCACAGATACGCAGTATTTT. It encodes CASSEGPTSTDTQYF.

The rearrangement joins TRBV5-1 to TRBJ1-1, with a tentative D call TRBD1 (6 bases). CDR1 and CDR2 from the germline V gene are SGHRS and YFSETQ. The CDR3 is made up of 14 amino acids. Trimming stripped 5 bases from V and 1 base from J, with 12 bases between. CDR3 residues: CASRMTGANTEAFF. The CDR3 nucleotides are TGCGCCAGCAGGATGACAGGTGCGAACACTGAAGCTTTCTTT.